Presented here are 21 T cell receptor beta chains from one specimen sequenced in a study of blood T cell repertoires in COVID-19. Clones were read by immunoSEQ multiplex PCR, and TCRdb kept only the in-frame ones, dropping some. The table records about 220,000 clones, more than 80% of them present only once. Specimen: PBMCs or T cells enriched from blood (not recorded which). Receptor source: a middle-aged woman with acute COVID-19.

The CDR3 sequence is CASSLRHGMGNEQFF. The CDR3 DNA is TGTGCCAGCAGCCTTCGACACGGCATGGGCAATGAGCAGTTCTTC. The genes are TRBV14 and TRBJ2-1; no clear D. The CDR3 is 15 residues long. The V gene lost 4 bases and the J gene lost 6 bases, with 16 bases spanning the gap. Germline lookup yields CDR1 SGHDN and CDR2 FVKESK.

V and J are TRBV19 and TRBJ1-2; D unclear. V gave up 3 bases and J gave up 2 bases, with 13 bases separating them. Germline V gene data show CDR1 as LNHDA and CDR2 as SQIVND (reference sequence). This CDR3 is 15 amino acids long. The CDR3 DNA reads TGTGCCAGTAGTATCAGGTTAAACAGCAACTATGGCTACACCTTC. The encoded protein is CASSIRLNSNYGYTF.

V and J are TRBV21-1 and TRBJ1-2; the listed D gene, TRBD1, was not tested against the DNA. TRBV21-1 is a pseudogene segment. The CDR3 covers 15 residues. The CDR3 is CASSKERGPERGYTF. The DNA for the CDR3 is TGTGCCAGCAGCAAAGAAAGGGGCCCGGAGAGGGGCTACACCTTC.

The chain is built from TRBV7-9 and TRBJ1-1, with D possibly matching TRBD1 (6 bases). CDR1 and CDR2 (germline): SEHNR, FQNEAQ (reference sequence). The CDR3 spans 12 residues. V lost 3 bases to trimming and J lost 10 bases, with 12 bases between them. CDR3 sequence: CASSFGQTGAFF. DNA for the CDR3: TGTGCCAGCAGCTTCGGACAGACGGGAGCTTTCTTT.

This clone was detected once. Other DNA sequences of this sample code for an identical CDR3. V usage is TRBV5-4 and J usage is TRBJ1-2; perhaps TRBD1 as D (6 bases). V lost 0 bases to trimming and J lost 2 bases, with 8 bases between them. This CDR3 region has 14 residues. Germline CDR1 SGHNT, CDR2 YYREEE (reference sequence). This chain's CDR3 is CASSLDRANYGYTF. For the CDR3, the DNA is TGTGCCAGCAGCTTGGACAGGGCGAACTATGGCTACACCTTC.

This chain connects TRBV5-1 to TRBJ2-1, with D perhaps TRBD2 (6 bases). The CDR3 contains 15 residues. The germline gives CDR1 SGHRS, CDR2 YFSETQ. V was trimmed by 3 bases and J by 10 bases, leaving 20 bases between them. The CDR3 protein is CASSSSVGGGGEQFF. The CDR3 nucleotides read TGCGCCAGCAGCTCCTCGGTGGGAGGCGGCGGGGAGCAGTTCTTC.

The gene calls are TRBV19 and TRBJ1-2; 9 bases are shared with TRBD1. The CDR3 is 15 amino acids. The ends lost 3 bases at V and 5 bases at J; junction bases unmatched: 7. Germline V CDR1 and CDR2: LNHDA, SQIVND (reference sequence). The CDR3 DNA sequence: TGTGCCAGTAGTATTAAACAGGGGGCGCGTTATGGCTACACCTTC. It yields the protein CASSIKQGARYGYTF.

V is TRBV3-1 (or the pseudogene TRBV3-2) and J is TRBJ1-6; 10 bases line up with TRBD1. With 4 bases clipped from V and 10 bases from J, the junction kept 10 bases outside the gene matches. This CDR3 has 16 residues. Germline CDR1 and CDR2: LGHDT and YNNKEL (reference sequence). The CDR3 reads CASSLLGTGAQSPLHF. The CDR3 bases are TGTGCCAGCAGCCTCCTTGGGACAGGGGCCCAATCACCCCTCCACTTT.

The J gene is TRBJ1-4, the V gene TRBV4-2, with 10 bases identical to TRBD1. The CDR3 is 15 amino acids. V shed 10 bases, J shed 6 bases, and the junction held 11 bases outside the gene matches. Germline V gene data show CDR1 as LGHNA and CDR2 as YNFKEQ. CDR3 in amino acids: CATSGSGTGDEKLFF. CDR3 nucleotide sequence: TGTGCCACCTCTGGTTCCGGGACAGGGGATGAAAAACTGTTTTTT.

The chain links TRBV5-1 to TRBJ2-1; D remains ambiguous. The length of the CDR3 is 15 residues. CDR1 is SGHRS, CDR2 YFSETQ, per germline. Trimming removed 0 bases at V and 1 base at J, with 8 bases between. This chain's CDR3 is CASSLDNMSYNEQFF. The CDR3 DNA reads as TGCGCCAGCAGCTTGGACAACATGTCCTACAATGAGCAGTTCTTC.

The chain joins TRBV6-5 to TRBJ1-2; D might be TRBD1 (6 bases). Germline CDR1 reads MNHEY; CDR2 reads SVGAGI. V was pared by 6 bases and J by 4 bases, with 12 bases between. This CDR3 contains 13 residues. The CDR3 DNA sequence: TGTGCCAGCAGCTTACAGGGAGCCTATGGCTACACCTTC. Protein product: CASSLQGAYGYTF.

This clone was picked up one time. The chain is built from TRBV30 and TRBJ1-1, with 9 bases identical to TRBD1. Germline V lookup: CDR1 GTSNPN, CDR2 SVGIG (reference sequence). This CDR3 spans 13 amino acids. V shed 3 bases, J shed 1 base, and the junction held 0 bases outside the gene matches. The CDR3 DNA reads as TGTGCCTGGAGGGGACAGGGGAACACTGAAGCTTTCTTT. Its translation is CAWRGQGNTEAFF.

The gene calls are TRBV15 and TRBJ2-7; D is perhaps TRBD2 (6 bases). The V end lost 2 bases, the J end lost 7 bases, and 15 bases lay between the germline ends. This CDR3 contains 14 residues. From germline, CDR1 is LNHNV and CDR2 YYDKDF (reference sequence). CDR3 sequence reads: CATSRKLEGSEQYF. CDR3 nucleotide sequence: TGTGCCACCAGCAGAAAACTGGAGGGTTCGGAGCAGTACTTC.

This chain links TRBV6-2 or TRBV6-3 with TRBJ2-2; D may be TRBD2 (6 bases). The CDR3 extends over 16 amino acids. Germline V CDR1 and CDR2: MNHEY, SVGEGT. Trimming removed 4 bases from V and 4 bases from J, with 16 bases in between. CDR3 DNA: TGTGCCAGCAGTTTATGGGCGGGGACGGGCACCGGGGAGCTGTTTTTT. It yields the protein CASSLWAGTGTGELFF.

The V call is TRBV7-2, the J call TRBJ1-2; 11 bases map to TRBD1. This CDR3 has 15 residues. Trimming took 1 base from V and 7 from J; bases not matched to a gene: 5. Germline-derived CDR1 and CDR2 are SGHTA and FQGNSA. In DNA, the CDR3 is TGTGCCAGCAGCTTAGGAAGGACAGGGGGCTCTGGCTACACCTTC. Its protein product is CASSLGRTGGSGYTF.

The chain recombines TRBV13 with TRBJ1-5; TRBD1 is a possible D gene (6 bases). Germline V gives CDR1 PRHDT, CDR2 FYEKMQ (reference sequence). V gave up 0 bases and J gave up 2 bases, with 11 bases separating them. The CDR3 contains 16 residues. The CDR3 region has the DNA TGTGCCAGCAGCTTAGGCTCGGGGGGCGGCAATCAGCCCCAGCATTTT. Translating gives CASSLGSGGGNQPQHF. The entire variable domain, with the rest obtained from reference TRBV13 and TRBJ1-5, is as follows: AAGVIQSPRHLIKEKRETATLKCYPIPRHDTVYWYQQGPGQDPQFLISFYEKMQSDKGSIPDRFSAQQFSDYHSELNMSSLELGDSALYFCASSLGSGGGNQPQHFGDGTRLSIL.

The chain recombines TRBV27 with TRBJ2-7; 7 bases match TRBD2. Germline CDR1 MNHEY, CDR2 SMNVEV (reference sequence). V lost 0 bases to trimming and J lost 6 bases; unmatched junction nucleotides: 5. This CDR3 comprises 14 residues. CDR3 loop: CASSLSGGSPEQYV. CDR3 nucleotides: TGTGCCAGCAGTTTATCCGGGGGGAGCCCCGAGCAGTACGTC.

J is TRBJ1-2 and V is TRBV19, with a possible D match to TRBD1 (6 bases). The CDR3 loop spans 15 amino acids. V was trimmed by 10 bases and J by 4 bases, leaving 22 bases between them. CDR1 is LNHDA, CDR2 SQIVND, per germline (reference sequence). CDR3 region: CAIRTDRQAFYGYTF. The CDR3 DNA follows: TGTGCCATCAGGACAGACCGCCAGGCCTTCTATGGCTACACCTTC.

This clone was observed a handful of times. The chain links TRBV9 to TRBJ1-6, with 10 positions matching TRBD1. The CDR3 length is 15 residues. The J segment lost 7 bases and the V segment lost 3 bases, leaving 4 bases of the junction unmatched. CDR1 is SGDLS and CDR2 is YYNGEE in the germline V gene. The CDR3 bases are TGTGCCAGCAGCGCGGGACAGGGGTTGAATTCACCCCTCCACTTT. Protein: CASSAGQGLNSPLHF.

Here the CDR3 DNA reads TGCGCCAGCGGCCGGAGGGGTCTGTCCTACGAGCAGTACTTC. Amino acid sequence: CASGRRGLSYEQYF. The gene calls are TRBV5-1 and TRBJ2-7, with a tentative D call TRBD2 (6 bases). The V gene lost 7 bases and the J gene lost 1 base, with 15 bases spanning the gap. The CDR3 consists of 14 residues. Germline CDR1 SGHRS, CDR2 YFSETQ.

CDR3 sequence: CASSARANTGELFF. The CDR3 DNA reads as TGTGCCAGCAGCGCCCGGGCGAACACCGGGGAGCTGTTTTTT. This chain connects TRBV9 to TRBJ2-2; no clear D gene. Germline V gives CDR1 SGDLS, CDR2 YYNGEE. The CDR3 runs to 14 residues. Trimming shortened V by 3 bases and J by 0 bases, and 6 bases separated the two germline ends.